The text below deals with one TCR beta chain. This sample stems from a study of blood T cell repertoires in COVID-19. Overall study: Samples of COVID-19 (acute and convalescent) were obtained from the United States, Italy and Spain. Sample material is recorded as cDNA or gDNA derived from T cells, B-cell-depleted T cells, or PBMCs.

Per the study methods: The authors estimated nucleated cell counts from reference gene primer amplification. The data were produced by immunoSEQ multiplex PCR, yet TCRdb's version contains in-frame clones alone and is incomplete. For V, J and clone size, that table is used; D and trimming come from the DNA. The repertoire includes 100,000 to 120,000 clones, roughly four fifths of them detected once, and 15% to 20% sits in the top ten. CDR3 length equals 11 residues. Per the germline V gene, CDR1 is LGHDT and CDR2 is YNNKEL (reference sequence). V was trimmed by 8 bases and J by 8 bases, leaving 9 bases between them.

This rearrangement joins TRBV3-1 (or the pseudogene TRBV3-2) to TRBJ2-2, with a tentative D call TRBD2 (5 bases). The sample comprised peripheral blood. The clonotype comes from a woman aged 55-69 years with acute or convalescent COVID-19. The CDR3 DNA reads TGTGCCAGCCGGGGAGCTGGGGAGCTGTTTTTT. Translation gives CASRGAGELFF.